Sequencing of this T cell receptor (beta chain) was carried out in a study of cytomegalovirus exposure and HLA in healthy donors. The PCR used 60 Vbeta and 13 Jbeta primers. As handled by the study authors: There were around 78 million unique TCR beta chains by a later count, and some 10 million of them were shared. Libraries were prepared by immunoSEQ multiplex PCR; TCRdb keeps only in-frame clonotypes and omits some of them. The V and J calls and the clone size are those of that table, but D and trimming were determined from the DNA. Here the sample spans about 160,000 clones, around 79% being singletons. The CDR3 has 12 residues. Trimming removed 5 bases at V and 8 bases at J, with 13 bases between. From germline, CDR1 is SGHRS and CDR2 YFSETQ.

This TCR came from a human donor in good health. The sequenced sample consisted of PBMCs. V gene TRBV5-1 combines with J gene TRBJ1-2, with a weak D call TRBD1 (6 bases). In DNA form, the CDR3 reads TGCGCCAGCAGTCCCAGGGGAAACGGCTACACCTTC. As protein: CASSPRGNGYTF.